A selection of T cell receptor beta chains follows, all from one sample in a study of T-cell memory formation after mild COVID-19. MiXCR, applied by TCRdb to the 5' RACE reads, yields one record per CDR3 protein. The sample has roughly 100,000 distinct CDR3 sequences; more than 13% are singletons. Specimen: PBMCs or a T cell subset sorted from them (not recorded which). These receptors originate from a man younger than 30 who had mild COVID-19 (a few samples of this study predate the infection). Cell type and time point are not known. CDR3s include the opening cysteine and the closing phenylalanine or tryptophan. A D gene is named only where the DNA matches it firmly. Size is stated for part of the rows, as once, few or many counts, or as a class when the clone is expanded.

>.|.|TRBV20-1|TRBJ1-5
CSASSQKPDQPQHF
TGCAGTGCTAGCTCACAGAAGCCTGATCAGCCCCAGCATTTT
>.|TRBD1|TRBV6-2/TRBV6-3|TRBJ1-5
CASSYSGQRLGPQHF
TGTGCCAGCAGTTACTCGGGACAGAGGTTGGGGCCCCAGCATTTT
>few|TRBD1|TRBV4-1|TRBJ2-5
CASSLPGQGFQETQYF
TGCGCCAGCAGCCTTCCGGGACAGGGCTTTCAAGAGACCCAGTACTTC
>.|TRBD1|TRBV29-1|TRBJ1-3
CSALDRGGNTIYF
TGCAGCGCTCTTGACAGGGGAGGAAACACCATATATTTT
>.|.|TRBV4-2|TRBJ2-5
CASSQVRDQETQYF
TGTGCCAGCAGCCAAGTAAGGGACCAAGAGACCCAGTACTTC
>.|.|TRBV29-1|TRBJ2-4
CSVAGLGNIQYF
TGCAGCGTCGCCGGCCTTGGGAACATTCAGTACTTC
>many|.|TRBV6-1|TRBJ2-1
CASSAPAGGHDEQFF
TGTGCCAGCAGTGCCCCAGCCGGGGGACATGATGAGCAGTTCTTC
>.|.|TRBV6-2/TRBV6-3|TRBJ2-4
CASSSPHDISTNSKNIQYF
TGTGCCAGCAGTTCGCCTCACGATATCTCGACTAACTCCAAAAACATTCAGTACTTC
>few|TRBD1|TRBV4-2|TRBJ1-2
CASTSRVGQGVDGYTF
TGTGCCAGCACCTCTAGGGTAGGACAGGGGGTTGACGGCTACACCTTC
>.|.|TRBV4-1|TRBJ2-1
CASSQEPNYNEQFF
TGCGCCAGCAGCCAAGAACCGAACTACAATGAGCAGTTCTTC
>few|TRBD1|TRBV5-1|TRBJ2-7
CASRDRDFHEQYF
TGCGCCAGCAGGGACAGGGACTTCCACGAGCAGTACTTC
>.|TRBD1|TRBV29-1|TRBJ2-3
CSVGTGGRSTDTQYF
TGCAGCGTAGGAACAGGGGGCCGGAGCACAGATACGCAGTATTTT
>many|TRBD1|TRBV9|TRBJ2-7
CASSVGQGSHEQYF
TGTGCCAGCAGCGTCGGACAGGGATCCCACGAGCAGTACTTC
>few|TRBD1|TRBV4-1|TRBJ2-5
CASSQEGTGRETQYF
TGCGCCAGCAGCCAAGAAGGGACAGGGAGAGAGACCCAGTACTTC
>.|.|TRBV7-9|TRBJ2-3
CASRQSPGTDTQYF
TGTGCCAGCAGGCAATCCCCAGGCACAGATACGCAGTATTTT
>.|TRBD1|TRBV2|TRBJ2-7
CASRTTGGSYEQYF
TGTGCCAGCAGGACAACAGGGGGTTCCTACGAGCAGTACTTC
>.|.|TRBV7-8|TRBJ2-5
CASSLAGVDQETQYF
TGTGCCAGCAGCTTAGCCGGGGTCGACCAAGAGACCCAGTACTTC
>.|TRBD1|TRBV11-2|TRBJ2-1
CASSLVSRGSSYNEQFF
TGTGCCAGCAGCTTAGTTTCCAGGGGGAGCTCCTACAATGAGCAGTTCTTC
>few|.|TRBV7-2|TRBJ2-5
CASSLAQGWQETQYF
TGTGCCAGCAGCTTAGCGCAGGGGTGGCAAGAGACCCAGTACTTC
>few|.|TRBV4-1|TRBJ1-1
CASSQDLTIQGMNTEAFF
TGCGCCAGCAGCCAGGATCTTACTATACAGGGAATGAACACTGAAGCTTTCTTT
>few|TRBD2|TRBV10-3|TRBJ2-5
CAISLAGGAQETQYF
TGTGCCATCAGTTTAGCGGGGGGAGCCCAAGAGACCCAGTACTTC
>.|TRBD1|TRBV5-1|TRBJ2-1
CASSLGRQGYNEQFF
TGCGCCAGCAGCTTGGGCCGACAGGGCTACAATGAGCAGTTCTTC